Below are 22 T cell receptor beta chains sequenced from a single sample in a study of human T cells and chemical hapten exposure. Indicated time point: healthy volunteer bleed at 2 weeks. The authors' total RNA extraction used unfractionated whole blood. TCRdb redid the calling of the RACE reads with MiXCR, one entry per CDR3 protein. This repertoire shows about 50,000 distinct CDR3 sequences, about 4.5% found once; its top ten account for approximately 1.6%. Input material: whole blood. All receptors derive from a female donor in good health. Some clones in this sample may be carry-over from other donors' samples.

The table lists this clonotype with a few counts. The rearrangement links TRBV28 to TRBJ1-1; possibly TRBD1 for D (5 bases). This CDR3 comprises 14 residues. Trimming cost V 0 bases and J 6 bases, with 11 bases left between them. Germline lookup yields CDR1 MDHEN and CDR2 SYDVKM. The CDR3 DNA follows: TGTGCCAGCAGTTTATGGAACAGGAGGGCTGAAGCTTTCTTT. It specifies CASSLWNRRAEAFF.

This clonotype was observed many times. The chain employs TRBV2 and TRBJ2-5; 7 bases match TRBD1. The junction had 2 bases not matched to a gene; V was cut back by 6 bases and J by 4 bases. Germline V gene lookup returns CDR1 SNHLY and CDR2 FYNNEI. This CDR3 is built from 12 residues. This CDR3 is CASRGQRETQYF. The CDR3 coding sequence is TGTGCCAGCAGGGGACAGAGAGAGACCCAGTACTTC.

The table lists this clonotype with many counts. V gene TRBV5-1 combines with J gene TRBJ1-2; weak D call: TRBD1 (5 bases). Germline V gene data show CDR1 as SGHRS and CDR2 as YFSETQ. This CDR3 has 12 amino acids. V lost 1 base and J lost 6, with 7 bases in between. CDR3 nucleotide sequence: TGCGCCAGCAGCTTGTCACAGGATGGCTACACCTTC. This gives the protein CASSLSQDGYTF.

The chain couples TRBV7-2 to TRBJ2-7, with unresolved D. Germline V gives CDR1 SGHTA, CDR2 FQGNSA. Trimming took 4 bases from V and 3 from J, leaving 10 bases between them. The CDR3 is 13 residues long. The CDR3 protein is CASSSSLGYEQYF. The CDR3 region has the DNA TGTGCCAGCAGCTCAAGTCTCGGCTACGAGCAGTACTTC.

This clonotype has ten or more counts. V is TRBV29-1 and J is TRBJ1-1; TRBD1 aligns across 7 bases. In germline, CDR1 is SQVTM, CDR2 ANQGSEA. J gave up 5 bases and V 3 bases, and 3 bases lay outside the gene matches. This CDR3 region has 12 residues. CDR3: CSVDPGGTEAFF. The CDR3 region has the DNA TGCAGCGTTGATCCAGGGGGTACTGAAGCTTTCTTT.

This clonotype was counted many times. The V gene is TRBV9, the J gene TRBJ1-1; D unclear. CDR1 is SGDLS, CDR2 YYNGEE, per germline. With 0 bases removed from V and 3 bases from J, the gap between germline ends came to 9 bases. This CDR3 has 14 amino acids. DNA of the CDR3: TGTGCCAGCAGCGTAGTAGCCTCCCACACTGAAGCTTTCTTT. It yields the protein CASSVVASHTEAFF.

There are many counts of this clonotype. The chain uses TRBV11-2 and TRBJ1-2; the D is unclear. V gave up 4 bases and J gave up 0 bases, with 12 bases separating them. Germline V gives CDR1 SGHAT, CDR2 FQNNGV. CDR3 length: 15 residues. The CDR3 spells CASSYLPTTNYGYTF. The CDR3 DNA sequence: TGTGCCAGCAGCTACCTACCCACCACTAACTATGGCTACACCTTC.

This clonotype was counted many times. The chain couples TRBV5-1 to TRBJ2-3, with TRBD2 matching over 11 bases. Germline CDR1 reads SGHRS; CDR2 reads YFSETQ. This CDR3 is 16 amino acids long. Unmatched junction bases numbered 4, after V lost 1 base and J lost 3 bases. The chain's CDR3 is CASSLTLAGATDTQYF. The CDR3 DNA sequence: TGCGCCAGCAGCTTGACACTAGCGGGGGCTACAGATACGCAGTATTTT. The full variable domain, its missing parts supplied by reference TRBV5-1 and TRBJ2-3, is KAGVTQTPRYLIKTRGQQVTLSCSPISGHRSVSWYQQTPGQGLQFLFEYFSETQRNKGNFPGRFSGRQFSNSRSEMNVSTLELGDSALYLCASSLTLAGATDTQYFGPGTRLTVL.

This rearrangement joins TRBV13 to TRBJ2-4; 12 nucleotides agree with TRBD2. J lost 0 bases, V lost 4 bases, and 7 bases had no gene match. The germline V gene has CDR1 PRHDT and CDR2 FYEKMQ (reference sequence). The CDR3 has 18 residues. The DNA for the CDR3 is TGTGCCAGCAGCTCTGGACTAGCGGGAAGCCTAGCCAAAAACATTCAGTACTTC. This translates into CASSSGLAGSLAKNIQYF.

V and J are TRBV12-3 or TRBV12-4 and TRBJ2-3; 8 nucleotides agree with TRBD2. This CDR3 comprises 16 residues. J gave up 6 bases and V 1 base, and 9 bases lay outside the gene matches. CDR3 sequence reads: CASSLDTSGGRDTQYF. The CDR3, as DNA: TGTGCCAGCAGTTTAGATACTAGCGGCGGGCGGGATACGCAGTATTTT.

This clonotype occurred many times. V gene TRBV6-4 combines with J gene TRBJ1-5; D is ambiguous. Germline values: CDR1 MRHNA, CDR2 SNTAGT. This CDR3 spans 16 amino acids. The ends were cut back, 2 bases at V and 3 bases at J, with 14 bases in the middle. This chain's CDR3 is CASSDASKDSNQPQHF. CDR3 nucleotide sequence: TGTGCCAGCAGTGACGCCTCTAAGGATTCCAATCAGCCCCAGCATTTT.

At least ten counts were recorded for this clonotype. V gene TRBV4-2 combines with J gene TRBJ2-3; D is unclear. Germline V lookup: CDR1 LGHNA, CDR2 YNFKEQ. The CDR3 is made up of 13 amino acids. Trimming removed 0 bases at V and 10 bases at J, with 11 bases between. CDR3 residues: CASSQDMFTAQYF. The CDR3 DNA sequence: TGTGCCAGCAGCCAAGATATGTTCACCGCGCAGTATTTT.

This clonotype occurred a few times. The chain uses TRBV9 and TRBJ1-3; TRBD1 might be the D (5 bases). The V and J ends lost 3 bases and 4 bases respectively, with 17 bases between them. The CDR3 spans 16 residues. Germline CDR1 and CDR2: SGDLS and YYNGEE. The CDR3 DNA reads as TGTGCCAGCAGCGGAGCCCAGGGAGTTGGGGGAAACACCATATATTTT. This gives the protein CASSGAQGVGGNTIYF. The full variable domain, completed using reference TRBV9 and TRBJ1-3, is DSGVTQTPKHLITATGQRVTLRCSPRSGDLSVYWYQQSLDQGLQFLIQYYNGEERAKGNILERFSAQQFPDLHSELNLSSLELGDSALYFCASSGAQGVGGNTIYFGEGSWLTVV.

This clonotype was detected many times. The rearrangement joins TRBV7-2 to TRBJ1-5, with D uncertain. Trimming removed 1 base at V and 7 bases at J, with 14 bases between. The CDR3 spans 15 residues. CDR1 and CDR2 from the germline V gene are SGHTA and FQGNSA. The CDR3 sequence: CASSLGIGRKQPQHF. Here the CDR3 DNA reads TGTGCCAGCAGCTTAGGGATAGGGAGGAAGCAGCCCCAGCATTTT. Full variable domain (rest looked up from reference TRBV7-2 and TRBJ1-5): GAGVSQSPSNKVTEKGKDVELRCDPISGHTALYWYRQSLGQGLEFLIYFQGNSAPDKSGLPSDRFSAERTGGSVSTLTIQRTQQEDSAVYLCASSLGIGRKQPQHFGDGTRLSIL.

This clonotype was picked up many times. The chain uses TRBV28 and TRBJ1-2; no clear D gene. Between the trimmed V and J ends, which lost 6 bases and 9 bases, there was a span of 26 bases. From germline, CDR1 is MDHEN and CDR2 SYDVKM. CDR3 length: 16 amino acids. The CDR3 sequence is CASSLRVRQPPGSYTF. The CDR3 region has the DNA TGTGCCAGCAGCCTCCGCGTCCGCCAGCCCCCGGGCAGCTACACCTTC.

This clonotype was seen repeatedly, ten times or more. V is TRBV7-2 and J is TRBJ2-3, with TRBD1 matching over 8 bases. In germline, CDR1 is SGHTA, CDR2 FQGNSA. The length of the CDR3 is 16 residues. V lost 1 base and J lost 3; bases outside the gene matches: 6. CDR3 coding DNA: TGTGCCAGCAGCTTAGGGGACAGGTTCACGACAGATACGCAGTATTTT. This sequence encodes CASSLGDRFTTDTQYF.

This clonotype was counted a few times. This rearrangement joins TRBV5-5 to TRBJ1-2; 10 bases line up with TRBD1. Germline trimming cut 0 bases from V and 6 bases from J; bases unmatched to any gene: 5. Germline CDR1 SGHKS, CDR2 YYEKEE (reference sequence). This CDR3 has 15 residues. The DNA for the CDR3 is TGTGCCAGCAGCTTGGAGCCGGGACAGGGGAATGGCTACACCTTC. Its protein is CASSLEPGQGNGYTF.

This clonotype was counted many times. The chain couples TRBV14 to TRBJ1-2; D uncertain. Trimming stripped 4 bases from V and 2 bases from J, with 14 bases between. Germline-derived CDR1 and CDR2 are SGHDN and FVKESK. The CDR3 runs 15 residues. The CDR3 region is CASSPKRGRNYGYTF. The CDR3 DNA is TGTGCCAGCAGCCCCAAAAGAGGACGGAACTATGGCTACACCTTC.

This clonotype was detected many times. This sequence joins TRBV12-3 or TRBV12-4 and TRBJ2-1; 7 nucleotides match TRBD2. This CDR3 spans 15 amino acids. The V gene end was trimmed by 3 bases and the J gene end by 4 bases; junction bases not matched to a gene: 6. CDR3 nucleotide sequence: TGTGCCAGCAGTTTCCTGGCGGGGGTTTACAATGAGCAGTTCTTC. Translation gives CASSFLAGVYNEQFF.

This clonotype was recorded many times. CDR3 protein: CASSETDTDYEQYF. DNA of the CDR3: TGTGCCAGCTCAGAGACAGACACAGACTACGAGCAGTACTTC. This chain connects TRBV18 to TRBJ2-7; D may be TRBD1 (5 bases). This CDR3 is built from 14 residues. Trimming cost V 5 bases and J 3 bases, with 14 bases left between them. Germline V CDR1 and CDR2: KGHSH, LQKENI.

This clonotype was found many times. This chain joins TRBV7-9 and TRBJ2-1; TRBD1 is a possible D gene (6 bases). Germline CDR1 and CDR2: SEHNR and FQNEAQ (reference sequence). Trimming took off 5 bases at V and 10 bases at J, with 15 bases between the two ends. The CDR3 runs to 13 residues. The CDR3 DNA is TGTGCCAGCAGCCCTAAACAGGGCCCCGAGCAGTTCTTC. Protein: CASSPKQGPEQFF.

This clonotype has a count of ten or more. The V gene is TRBV5-5, the J gene TRBJ2-7; D tentatively fits TRBD1 or TRBD2 (5 bases each). The length of the CDR3 is 18 residues. The germline V gene encodes CDR1 SGHKS and CDR2 YYEKEE (reference sequence). Deletions cut 4 bases from V and 2 bases from J, with 25 bases between. CDR3 in amino acids: CASSPVVTGQGTAYEQYF. Here the CDR3 DNA reads TGTGCCAGCAGCCCTGTCGTAACGGGGCAGGGAACGGCCTACGAGCAGTACTTC.